Presented here are 10 T cell receptor beta chains from one specimen sequenced in a study of blood T cell repertoires in COVID-19. TCRdb's table, derived via immunoSEQ multiplex PCR, lists solely in-frame clones and lacks some. The profile shows 50,000 to 70,000 clones, 80% to 95% of them singletons. Sequencing input: peripheral blood. Receptors were obtained from a man in his sixties with acute or convalescent COVID-19.

This clone was seen a single time. This chain connects TRBV5-1 to TRBJ1-4; a weak D match, TRBD1 (6 bases). The CDR3 is 16 amino acids. V gave up 0 bases and J gave up 4 bases, with 13 bases separating them. The germline V gene encodes CDR1 SGHRS and CDR2 YFSETQ. CDR3: CASSLAGAGGNEKLFF. CDR3 DNA sequence: TGCGCCAGCAGCTTGGCAGGGGCAGGAGGTAATGAAAAACTGTTTTTT.

The V and J genes are TRBV19 and TRBJ1-4; maybe TRBD1 (6 bases). The CDR3 consists of 15 residues. CDR1 is LNHDA and CDR2 is SQIVND in the germline V gene (reference sequence). The V end lost 4 bases, the J end lost 7 bases, and 16 bases lay between the germline ends. The DNA of the CDR3 is TGTGCCAGTAGTACTTTACAGGGATCCGGTGAAAAACTGTTTTTT. It is translated as CASSTLQGSGEKLFF.

V gene TRBV30 combines with J gene TRBJ1-3; 7 bases agree with TRBD1. Germline CDR1 GTSNPN, CDR2 SVGIG (reference sequence). The CDR3 contains 17 residues. V gave up 0 bases and J gave up 4 bases; unmatched junction bases: 12. Written as DNA, the CDR3 is TGTGCCTGGAGTGTAGGAGCAGGGGGTTTGTGGGGAAACACCATATATTTT. Translated: CAWSVGAGGLWGNTIYF. Supplemented by reference TRBV30 and TRBJ1-3, the full variable domain reads SQTIHQWPATLVQPVGSPLSLECTVEGTSNPNLYWYRQAAGRGLQLLFYSVGIGQISSEVPQNLSASRPQDRQFILSSKKLLLSDSGFYLCAWSVGAGGLWGNTIYFGEGSWLTVV.

V and J are TRBV30 and TRBJ2-3; D gene unclear. Trimming stripped 1 base from V and 0 bases from J, with 5 bases between. The germline CDR1 and CDR2 sequences are GTSNPN and SVGIG (reference sequence). CDR3 length equals 13 residues. This chain's CDR3 is CAWSGLSTDTQYF. Here the CDR3 DNA reads TGTGCCTGGAGTGGACTGAGCACAGATACGCAGTATTTT.

This clone appeared once. This chain links TRBV28 with TRBJ1-5; D not resolved. This CDR3 is built from 12 residues. Germline-derived CDR1 and CDR2 are MDHEN and SYDVKM. V lost 1 base and J 5 bases, leaving 3 bases between the germline ends. The CDR3 loop is CASSLSDQPQHF. The CDR3, as DNA: TGTGCCAGCAGTTTATCCGATCAGCCCCAGCATTTT.

The V gene is TRBV28, the J gene TRBJ1-2; D may be TRBD1 (5 bases). There are 13 residues in the CDR3. CDR1 and CDR2 from the germline V gene are MDHEN and SYDVKM. Trimming removed 7 bases from V and 12 bases from J, with 21 bases in between. CDR3 region: CASTPEARGDDTF. The DNA for the CDR3 is TGTGCCAGCACCCCCGAAGCGCGGGGCGACGACACCTTC.

This clone was recorded once. V is TRBV7-3 and J is TRBJ1-2, with 9 bases lining up with TRBD1. This CDR3 has 15 amino acids. Trimming cost V 3 bases and J 3 bases; bases outside gene matches: 5. The V gene's germline CDR1 is SGHTA and CDR2 FQGTGA. The CDR3 nucleotides read TGTGCCAGCAGCTTGACAGGGGGGGTGGACTATGGCTACACCTTC. Amino acids: CASSLTGGVDYGYTF. Drawing the rest from reference TRBV7-3 and TRBJ1-2, the complete variable domain is GAGVSQTPSNKVTEKGKYVELRCDPISGHTALYWYRQSLGQGPEFLIYFQGTGAADDSGLPNDRFFAVRPEGSVSTLKIQRTERGDSAVYLCASSLTGGVDYGYTFGSGTRLTVV.

This rearrangement joins TRBV28 to TRBJ1-6, with 9 positions matching TRBD1. Germline V CDR1 and CDR2: MDHEN, SYDVKM. Losses at the gene ends were 5 bases for V and 6 bases for J; bases not matched to a gene: 17. This CDR3 is 19 amino acids long. CDR3 amino acids: CASSPLRTGAFFGNSPLHF. DNA for the CDR3: TGTGCCAGCAGTCCCCTTAGGACAGGGGCCTTCTTCGGTAATTCACCCCTCCACTTT.

This clone occurred once. V usage is TRBV6-2 or TRBV6-3 and J usage is TRBJ2-2; 8 bases are a match to TRBD1. The V gene end was trimmed by 2 bases and the J gene end by 4 bases; junction bases not matched to a gene: 3. CDR3 length: 15 residues. Germline lookup yields CDR1 MNHEY and CDR2 SVGEGT. The DNA for the CDR3 is TGTGCCAGCAGTTACGACAGGGGCGGCACCGGGGAGCTGTTTTTT. Translation gives CASSYDRGGTGELFF.

The CDR3 here is CSVGTKLSYEQYF. The CDR3 DNA follows: TGCAGCGTTGGGACAAAACTATCCTACGAGCAGTACTTC. This chain joins TRBV29-1 and TRBJ2-7, with TRBD1 as a possible D gene (5 bases). Looked up from germline, CDR1 is SQVTM and CDR2 is ANQGSEA. The CDR3 extends over 13 amino acids. V lost 4 bases to trimming and J lost 1 base, with 11 bases between them.